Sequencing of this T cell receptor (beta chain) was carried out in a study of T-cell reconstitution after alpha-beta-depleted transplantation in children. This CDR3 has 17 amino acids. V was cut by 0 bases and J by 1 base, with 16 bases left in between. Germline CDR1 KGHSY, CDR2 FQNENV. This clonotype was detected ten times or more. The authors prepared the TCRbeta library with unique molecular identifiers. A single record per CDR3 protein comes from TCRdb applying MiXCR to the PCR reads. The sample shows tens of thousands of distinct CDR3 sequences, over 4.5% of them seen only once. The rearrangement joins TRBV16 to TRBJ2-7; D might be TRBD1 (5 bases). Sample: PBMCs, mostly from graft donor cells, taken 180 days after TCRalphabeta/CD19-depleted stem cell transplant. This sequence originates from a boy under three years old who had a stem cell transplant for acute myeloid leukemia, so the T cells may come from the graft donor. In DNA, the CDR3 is TGTGCCAGCAGCCAATCTAATCTAGGGGCAAATTCCTACGAGCAGTACGTC. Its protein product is CASSQSNLGANSYEQYV.